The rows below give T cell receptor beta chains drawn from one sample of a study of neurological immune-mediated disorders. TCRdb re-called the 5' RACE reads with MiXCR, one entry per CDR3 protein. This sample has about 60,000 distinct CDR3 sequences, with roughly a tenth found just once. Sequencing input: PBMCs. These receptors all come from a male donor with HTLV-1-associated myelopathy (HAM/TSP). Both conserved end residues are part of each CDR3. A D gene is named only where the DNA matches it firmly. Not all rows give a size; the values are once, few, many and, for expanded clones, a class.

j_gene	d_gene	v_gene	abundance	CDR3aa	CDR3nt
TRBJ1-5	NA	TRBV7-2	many	CASSHEVGQPQHF	TGTGCCAGCAGCCACGAGGTCGGTCAGCCCCAGCATTTT
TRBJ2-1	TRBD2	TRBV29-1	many	CSVHPGGNEQFF	TGCAGCGTTCATCCGGGGGGGAATGAGCAGTTCTTC
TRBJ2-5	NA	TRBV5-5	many	CASSERVVVETQYF	TGTGCCAGCAGCGAGAGGGTGGTGGTAGAGACCCAGTACTTC
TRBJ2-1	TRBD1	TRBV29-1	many	CSVVISGGHNEQFF	TGCAGCGTTGTAATTTCAGGGGGACACAATGAGCAGTTCTTC
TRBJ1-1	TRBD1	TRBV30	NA	CAWSDPFRGSEAFF	TGTGCCTGGAGCGATCCCTTCAGGGGGTCTGAAGCTTTCTTT
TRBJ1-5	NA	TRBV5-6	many	CASSREGDRSNQPQHF	TGTGCCAGCAGCCGCGAAGGTGACAGAAGCAATCAGCCCCAGCATTTT
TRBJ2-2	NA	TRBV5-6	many	CASSLAGASAGELFF	TGTGCCAGCAGCTTGGCGGGAGCGAGTGCCGGGGAGCTGTTTTTT
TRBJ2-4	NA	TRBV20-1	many	CSAKVGNIQYF	TGCAGTGCTAAGGTTGGAAACATTCAGTACTTC
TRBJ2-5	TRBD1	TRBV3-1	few	CASSPPSWTGSQETQYF	TGTGCCAGCAGCCCCCCCTCCTGGACAGGGTCCCAAGAGACCCAGTACTTC
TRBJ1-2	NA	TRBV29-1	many	CSVEFGGGRGYTF	TGCAGCGTTGAATTTGGGGGTGGTCGCGGCTACACCTTC
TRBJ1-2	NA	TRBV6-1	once	CDSSEPGNYGDTF	TGTGACAGCAGTGAACCCGGGAACTATGGCGACACCTTC
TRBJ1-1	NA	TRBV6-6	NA	CASRRDLNTEAFF	TGTGCCAGCAGAAGGGACCTGAACACTGAAGCTTTCTTT
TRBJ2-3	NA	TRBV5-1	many	CASSPLAAFGTDTQYF	TGCGCCAGCAGCCCCTTAGCGGCCTTCGGCACAGATACGCAGTATTTT
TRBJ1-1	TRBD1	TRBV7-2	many	CASSSGGTEAFF	TGTGCCAGCAGCTCAGGGGGTACTGAAGCTTTCTTT
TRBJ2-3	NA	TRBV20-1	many	CSARGDRTTDTQYF	TGCAGTGCTAGGGGGGACCGGACGACAGATACGCAGTATTTT
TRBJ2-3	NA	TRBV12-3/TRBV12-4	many	CASSLWLGTDTQYF	TGTGCCAGCAGTTTATGGCTGGGCACAGATACGCAGTATTTT
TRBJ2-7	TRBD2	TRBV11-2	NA	CASSLDPSGVSYEQYF	TGTGCCAGCAGCTTAGATCCTAGCGGGGTCTCCTACGAGCAGTACTTC
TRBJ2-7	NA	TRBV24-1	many	CATSDSGTSYEQYF	TGTGCCACCAGTGATAGCGGCACCTCCTACGAGCAGTACTTC
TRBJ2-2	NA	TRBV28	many	CASSFASDSHTGELFF	TGTGCCAGCAGCTTCGCCTCGGACAGCCACACCGGGGAGCTGTTTTTT
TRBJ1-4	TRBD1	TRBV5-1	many	CASSRRQGNEKLFF	TGCGCCAGCAGCCGACGACAGGGTAATGAAAAACTGTTTTTT
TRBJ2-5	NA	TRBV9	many	CASSVEGQQGETQYF	TGTGCCAGCAGCGTAGAGGGGCAGCAGGGAGAGACCCAGTACTTC
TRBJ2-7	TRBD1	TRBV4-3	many	CASSHGQGTYEQYF	TGCGCCAGCAGCCACGGACAGGGTACCTACGAGCAGTACTTC
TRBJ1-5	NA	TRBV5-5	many	CASSYWLSSNQPQHF	TGTGCCAGCAGCTACTGGTTGAGCAGCAATCAGCCCCAGCATTTT
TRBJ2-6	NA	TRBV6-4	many	CASSGSGDGGANVLTF	TGTGCCAGCAGTGGATCTGGGGACGGCGGGGCCAACGTCCTGACTTTC
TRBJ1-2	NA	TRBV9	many	CASSYGTSGYTF	TGTGCCAGCAGTTACGGGACCTCTGGCTACACCTTC
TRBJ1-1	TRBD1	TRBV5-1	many	CASSPIGQGNTEAFF	TGCGCCAGCAGCCCCATAGGACAGGGCAACACTGAAGCTTTCTTT
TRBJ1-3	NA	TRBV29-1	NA	CSVEGSGNTIYF	TGCAGCGTTGAAGGGTCTGGAAACACCATATATTTT
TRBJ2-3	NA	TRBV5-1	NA	CASSSGSNMVSSTDTQYF	TGCGCCAGCAGCTCGGGGTCCAATATGGTCTCTAGCACAGATACGCAGTATTTT
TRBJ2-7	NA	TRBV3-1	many	CASSHQVPYEQYF	TGTGCCAGCAGCCATCAGGTCCCCTACGAGCAGTACTTC
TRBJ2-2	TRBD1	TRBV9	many	CASSVRGQGATGELFF	TGTGCCAGCAGCGTACGAGGACAGGGGGCGACCGGGGAGCTGTTTTTT
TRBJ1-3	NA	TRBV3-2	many	CASSRDLRCSGNTIYF	TGTGCCAGCAGCCGGGACCTTCGCTGCTCTGGAAACACCATATATTTT
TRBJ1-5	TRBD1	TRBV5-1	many	CASSLEGQANQPQHF	TGCGCCAGCAGCTTGGAAGGACAGGCTAATCAGCCCCAGCATTTT
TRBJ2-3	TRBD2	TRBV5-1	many	CASSRGESTDTQYF	TGCGCCAGCAGCCGGGGGGAATCCACAGATACGCAGTATTTT
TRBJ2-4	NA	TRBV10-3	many	CAISESTGRGIKNIQYF	TGTGCCATCAGTGAGTCTACCGGACGGGGAATAAAAAACATTCAGTACTTC
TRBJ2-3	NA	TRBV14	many	CASSQVAGKDTQYF	TGTGCCAGCAGCCAAGTCGCAGGGAAGGATACGCAGTATTTT
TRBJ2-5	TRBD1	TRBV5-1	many	CASSYRDREETQYF	TGCGCCAGCAGCTACCGGGACAGGGAAGAGACCCAGTACTTC
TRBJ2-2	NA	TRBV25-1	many	CASSINRVGGELFF	TGTGCCAGCAGCATAAACAGGGTTGGCGGGGAGCTGTTTTTT
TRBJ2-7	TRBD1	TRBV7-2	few	CASSFTGGPPSYEQYF	TGTGCCAGCAGCTTTACAGGGGGCCCCCCCTCCTACGAGCAGTACTTC
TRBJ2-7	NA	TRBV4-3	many	CASSQDGGNYEQYF	TGCGCCAGCAGCCAAGATGGGGGAAACTACGAGCAGTACTTC
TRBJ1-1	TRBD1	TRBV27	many	CASRYRGGVTEAFF	TGTGCCAGCAGGTACAGGGGAGGGGTCACTGAAGCTTTCTTT
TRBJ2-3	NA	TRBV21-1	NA	CASAVAAGAGHTQYF	NA
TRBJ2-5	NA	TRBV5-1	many	CASSLVGTDQETQYF	TGCGCCAGCAGCTTGGTGGGGACGGACCAAGAGACCCAGTACTTC
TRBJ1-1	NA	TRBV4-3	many	CASSQDLGRLMNTEAFF	TGCGCCAGCAGCCAAGATTTGGGACGCCTCATGAACACTGAAGCTTTCTTT
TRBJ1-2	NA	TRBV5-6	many	CASSRGGENYGYTF	TGTGCCAGCAGTCGAGGGGGGGAGAACTATGGCTACACCTTC
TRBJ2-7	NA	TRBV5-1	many	CASRPTERYEQYF	TGCGCCAGCAGGCCGACAGAGCGTTACGAGCAGTACTTC
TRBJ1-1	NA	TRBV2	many	CASKTGEAFF	TGTGCCAGCAAAACAGGGGAAGCTTTCTTT
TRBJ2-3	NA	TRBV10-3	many	CAINREGVDTQYF	TGTGCCATCAACAGAGAAGGAGTTGATACGCAGTATTTT
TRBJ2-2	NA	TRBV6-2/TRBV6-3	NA	CASSYGTTNTGELFF	TGTGCCAGCAGTTATGGGACCACGAACACCGGGGAGCTGTTTTTT
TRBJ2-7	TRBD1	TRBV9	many	CASSVTGVPYEQYF	TGTGCCAGCAGCGTAACAGGGGTCCCCTACGAGCAGTACTTC
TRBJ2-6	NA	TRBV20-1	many	CSARDPLSRGSGANVLTF	TGCAGTGCTAGAGATCCCCTGTCTCGGGGGTCTGGGGCCAACGTCCTGACTTTC
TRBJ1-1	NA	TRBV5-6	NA	CASSLRERGTEAFF	TGTGCCAGCAGCTTACGGGAAAGGGGTACTGAAGCTTTCTTT
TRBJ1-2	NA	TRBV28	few	CAGGDSTNYGYTF	TGTGCCGGGGGCGACTCTACTAACTATGGCTACACCTTC
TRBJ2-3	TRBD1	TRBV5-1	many	CASSQDRATDTQYF	TGCGCCAGCAGCCAGGACAGGGCGACAGATACGCAGTATTTT
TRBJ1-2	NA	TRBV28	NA	CASSFRAYGYTF	TGTGCCAGCAGTTTTCGGGCGTATGGCTACACCTTC
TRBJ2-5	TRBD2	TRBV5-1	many	CASSLTSGGHETQYF	TGCGCCAGCAGCTTGACTAGCGGGGGGCATGAGACCCAGTACTTC